The present TCR beta chain was sequenced within a study of HIV-infected patients and healthy controls. Whole blood was used without fractionation, so all unsorted peripheral T cells were included. Overall study results and limits: Size-matched repertoire data failed to replicate the apparent Gini index recovery after therapy in HIV-infected patients.

By sample share, this clonotype is medium-sized. Its antigen is still unknown. About 480 ng RNA was reverse transcribed with alpha and beta constant-region primers. Alpha and beta chain libraries were made separately by chain-specific third strand synthesis with multiplexing indices. One entry per CDR3 protein, called by TCRdb with MiXCR from the 5' RACE reads. Here the sample spans roughly 9,100 distinct CDR3 sequences, about 6% being singletons. Sequencing input: blood. This receptor was obtained from an adult in good health.

CDR3 region: CASSSYAGTSGSSYNEQFF. As DNA, the CDR3 is TGTGCCAGCAGTTCCTACGCTGGGACTAGCGGGAGCTCCTACAATGAGCAGTTCTTC. This sequence joins TRBV28 and TRBJ2-1; 14 bases align to TRBD2. Trimming removed 4 bases from V and 0 bases from J; junction bases left unmatched: 8. CDR3 length equals 19 residues. The V gene's germline CDR1 is MDHEN and CDR2 SYDVKM.